The 29 T cell receptor beta chains reported below all come from one sample, sequenced in a study of blood T cell repertoires in COVID-19. Sequencing used immunoSEQ multiplex PCR; TCRdb keeps in-frame clones, though not all of them. Seen here are some 72,000 clones, approximately 86% observed once, and the top ten hold 4.9%. Material for sequencing was peripheral blood. The receptors originated from a man aged 50 to 59 with active or convalescent COVID-19.

This clone was seen once. The chain links TRBV28 to TRBJ1-2, with 7 nucleotides matching TRBD1. The CDR3 totals 15 residues. The germline gives CDR1 MDHEN, CDR2 SYDVKM. Trimming cost V 4 bases and J 2 bases; bases outside gene matches: 7. The CDR3 nucleotides read TGTGCCAGCAGTTCCTCGGGACAGAGCAACTATGGCTACACCTTC. Its translation: CASSSSGQSNYGYTF.

This sequence joins TRBV5-1 and TRBJ2-3, with a weak D call TRBD1 (5 bases). The CDR3 length is 12 residues. The V and J ends lost 4 bases and 4 bases respectively, with 7 bases between them. Germline CDR1 is SGHRS and CDR2 is YFSETQ. The CDR3 DNA reads TGCGCCAGCAGCCAAGGGGCAGATACGCAGTATTTT. The encoded protein is CASSQGADTQYF.

The chain is built from TRBV25-1 and TRBJ1-1; 10 nucleotides align to TRBD1. The trim removed 7 bases at V and 8 bases at J, leaving 13 bases unmatched. The germline V gene has CDR1 MGHDK and CDR2 SYGVNS. The CDR3 has 15 amino acids. The chain's CDR3 is CASTLLGQGRHEAFF. The CDR3 DNA reads TGTGCCAGCACCCTCCTGGGACAGGGGCGCCACGAAGCTTTCTTT. Supplemented by reference TRBV25-1 and TRBJ1-1, the full variable domain reads EADIYQTPRYLVIGTGKKITLECSQTMGHDKMYWYQQDPGMELHLIHYSYGVNSTEKGDLSSESTVSRIRTEHFPLTLESARPSHTSQYLCASTLLGQGRHEAFFGQGTRLTVV.

V is TRBV2 and J is TRBJ1-2, with D unresolved. Germline V gives CDR1 SNHLY, CDR2 FYNNEI. V lost 1 base and J lost 5, with 14 bases in between. This CDR3 has 15 residues. The chain's CDR3 is CASSEEAGPVYGYTF. In nucleotides, the CDR3 is TGTGCCAGCAGTGAAGAGGCAGGTCCCGTTTATGGCTACACCTTC.

CDR3 in amino acids: CASSLEAGFEQYF. The CDR3 coding sequence is TGTGCCAGCAGCTTAGAAGCAGGGTTCGAGCAGTACTTC. The V call is TRBV13, the J call TRBJ2-7; possibly TRBD1 for D (5 bases). The germline gives CDR1 PRHDT, CDR2 FYEKMQ (reference sequence). V was pared by 1 base and J by 6 bases, with 10 bases between. The CDR3 totals 13 residues.

The V gene is TRBV24-1, the J gene TRBJ2-5; TRBD2 matches 15 bases. This CDR3 contains 15 residues. Germline V gives CDR1 KGHDR, CDR2 SFDVKD. V was pared by 10 bases and J by 5 bases, with 7 bases of the junction left unmatched. The CDR3 region is CATGTSGGPRETQYF. The CDR3 nucleotides read TGTGCCACAGGGACTAGCGGGGGGCCTAGGGAGACCCAGTACTTC.

The genes are TRBV4-2 and TRBJ1-5; 8 nucleotides align to TRBD1. The V gene end was trimmed by 4 bases and the J gene end by 6 bases; junction bases not matched to a gene: 8. The CDR3 is 15 amino acids. CDR1 and CDR2 (germline): LGHNA, YNFKEQ. CDR3 coding DNA: TGTGCCAGCAGCCCCACCGGACAGGGAGGTCAGCCCCAGCATTTT. Amino acids: CASSPTGQGGQPQHF.

This chain connects TRBV29-1 to TRBJ2-5; TRBD1 might be the D (6 bases). The germline CDR1 and CDR2 sequences are SQVTM and ANQGSEA. The CDR3 is 13 residues long. V was cut by 2 bases and J by 5 bases, with 12 bases left in between. The CDR3 DNA is TGCAGCGTTGAATTCCAGGGGCAGGAGACCCAGTACTTC. The encoded protein is CSVEFQGQETQYF.

The J gene is TRBJ1-2, the V gene TRBV5-1; 8 bases align to TRBD1. The CDR3 is made up of 15 amino acids. V shed 1 base and J 1 base; nucleotides not matched to a gene: 3. The germline V gene encodes CDR1 SGHRS and CDR2 YFSETQ. CDR3 protein: CASSLTGGSNYGYTF. CDR3 nucleotide sequence: TGCGCCAGCAGCTTGACAGGGGGGAGTAACTATGGCTACACCTTC.

The rearrangement joins TRBV6-1 to TRBJ1-3, with D perhaps TRBD1 (5 bases). Trimming removed 3 bases at V and 2 bases at J, with 8 bases between. This CDR3 contains 14 residues. Germline assignment: CDR1 MNHNS and CDR2 SASEGT. CDR3 in amino acids: CASSEGPAGNTIYF. Here the CDR3 DNA reads TGTGCCAGCAGTGAGGGGCCAGCTGGAAACACCATATATTTT.

The rearrangement uses TRBV11-2 and TRBJ2-7; TRBD1 matches at 9 bases. This CDR3 is built from 16 residues. V lost 5 bases and J lost 1; bases outside the gene matches: 9. Germline CDR1 and CDR2: SGHAT and FQNNGV. The CDR3 nucleotides read TGTGCCAGCAGCCCGTTTTTAGGGACAGGGTCCTACGAGCAGTACTTC. This codes for CASSPFLGTGSYEQYF.

This rearrangement joins TRBV15 to TRBJ1-1, with D hard to call. Germline CDR1 and CDR2: LNHNV and YYDKDF (reference sequence). This CDR3 region has 15 residues. The V end lost 8 bases, the J end lost 2 bases, and 18 bases lay between the germline ends. The DNA of the CDR3 is TGTGCCACCTCCCCGGCGGGTTTTCGTAACACTGAAGCTTTCTTT. Protein: CATSPAGFRNTEAFF.

This clone was found a few times. The genes are TRBV5-1 and TRBJ1-2; a weak D match, TRBD1 (6 bases). V was pared by 3 bases and J by 10 bases, with 10 bases between. Germline assignment: CDR1 SGHRS and CDR2 YFSETQ. The CDR3 sequence is 11 residues long. The chain's CDR3 is CASSWDNHYTF. In DNA form, the CDR3 reads TGCGCCAGCAGCTGGGACAACCACTACACCTTC.

The chain uses TRBV5-1 and TRBJ2-3, with D uncertain. Germline-derived CDR1 and CDR2 are SGHRS and YFSETQ. V was shortened by 5 bases and J by 0 bases, with 10 bases between the two germline ends. The CDR3 covers 14 residues. The CDR3 spells CASRSQASTDTQYF. DNA of the CDR3: TGCGCCAGCAGGTCCCAGGCTAGCACAGATACGCAGTATTTT.

This clone came up once. This rearrangement joins TRBV7-9 to TRBJ1-1; 8 positions agree with TRBD1. Germline V gene lookup returns CDR1 SEHNR and CDR2 FQNEAQ (reference sequence). The J segment lost 4 bases and the V segment lost 5 bases, leaving 6 bases of the junction unmatched. This CDR3 is 14 amino acids long. The CDR3 DNA reads TGTGCCAGCAGCACCCAGGGGGCGCCCACTGAAGCTTTCTTT. It codes for CASSTQGAPTEAFF.

This chain links TRBV28 with TRBJ2-1, with 8 bases lining up with TRBD2. Germline CDR1 reads MDHEN; CDR2 reads SYDVKM. Trimming removed 4 bases from V and 0 bases from J; junction bases left unmatched: 5. This CDR3 is built from 16 residues. CDR3 in amino acids: CASSSTGTSSYNEQFF. The CDR3 coding sequence is TGTGCCAGCAGTTCGACCGGGACTAGCTCCTACAATGAGCAGTTCTTC.

In its sample, this clone was seen once. The J gene is TRBJ2-5, the V gene TRBV7-2; 13 bases are shared with TRBD2. The germline V gene encodes CDR1 SGHTA and CDR2 FQGNSA. This CDR3 spans 19 amino acids. V shed 3 bases and J 4 bases; nucleotides not matched to a gene: 14. CDR3 in amino acids: CASSLVWGLAGRAGETQYF. DNA of the CDR3: TGTGCCAGCAGCTTGGTATGGGGACTAGCGGGGAGAGCCGGAGAGACCCAGTACTTC.

This clone was recorded only once. V usage is TRBV4-3 and J usage is TRBJ2-4, with 11 bases matching TRBD1. Germline loops: CDR1 LGHNA, CDR2 YSLEER. Trimming took 0 bases from V and 3 from J; bases not matched to a gene: 4. The CDR3 loop spans 17 amino acids. CDR3 sequence: CASSQDWGQGVKNIQYF. In DNA, the CDR3 is TGCGCCAGCAGCCAAGATTGGGGACAGGGGGTCAAAAACATTCAGTACTTC.

V gene TRBV27 combines with J gene TRBJ2-1, with 11 bases lining up with TRBD1. Germline loops: CDR1 MNHEY, CDR2 SMNVEV (reference sequence). This CDR3 comprises 16 residues. The J segment lost 5 bases and the V segment lost 4 bases, leaving 7 bases of the junction unmatched. CDR3 sequence: CASSYPGQGEHNEQFF. CDR3 DNA: TGTGCCAGCAGTTACCCGGGACAGGGGGAACACAATGAGCAGTTCTTC.

J is TRBJ2-5 and V is TRBV12-3 or TRBV12-4, with D maybe TRBD1 (6 bases). The V and J ends lost 5 bases and 5 bases respectively, with 12 bases between them. The CDR3 runs to 13 residues. This chain's CDR3 is CASSRGQLETQYF. As DNA, the CDR3 is TGTGCCAGCAGTCGTGGACAGTTGGAGACCCAGTACTTC.

The CDR3 DNA reads TGCGCCAGCAGGCAAACTAGCGGGGTCACCGGGGAGCTGTTTTTT. Residues: CASRQTSGVTGELFF. The chain couples TRBV5-1 to TRBJ2-2; 10 bases align to TRBD2. Germline V gene lookup returns CDR1 SGHRS and CDR2 YFSETQ. V was pared by 5 bases and J by 4 bases, with 5 bases of the junction left unmatched. The CDR3 consists of 15 residues.

The gene calls are TRBV7-2 and TRBJ1-5, with 7 bases matching TRBD1. The germline CDR1 and CDR2 sequences are SGHTA and FQGNSA. V shed 5 bases and J 4 bases; nucleotides not matched to a gene: 5. This CDR3 contains 14 residues. In DNA, the CDR3 is TGTGCCAGCAGCGACAGGGTCGGGAATCAGCCCCAGCATTTT. Translating gives CASSDRVGNQPQHF.

The chain uses TRBV10-2 and TRBJ2-5, with D possibly being TRBD1 (6 bases). CDR1 is WSHSY, CDR2 SAAADI, per germline. V lost 6 bases, J lost 5 bases, and 19 bases lay in between. The CDR3 runs 15 residues. The CDR3 DNA sequence: TGCGCCAGCAGCAAACTTACAGGGCCCGGGGAGACCCAGTACTTC. It is translated as CASSKLTGPGETQYF.

This chain links TRBV14 with TRBJ2-1; the D gene is possibly TRBD1 (6 bases). The CDR3 covers 16 residues. The V gene lost 4 bases and the J gene lost 8 bases, with 21 bases spanning the gap. The germline CDR1 and CDR2 sequences are SGHDN and FVKESK. CDR3 DNA: TGTGCCAGCAGCCCAACAGGGTGGGGCTCACAATATGAGCAGTTCTTC. This codes for CASSPTGWGSQYEQFF. Looking up the rest from reference TRBV14 and TRBJ2-1 gives the full variable domain: EAGVTQFPSHSVIEKGQTVTLRCDPISGHDNLYWYRRVMGKEIKFLLHFVKESKQDESGMPNNRFLAERTGGTYSTLKVQPAELEDSGVYFCASSPTGWGSQYEQFFGPGTRLTVL.

The chain joins TRBV4-1 to TRBJ2-5; 9 positions agree with TRBD1. The length of the CDR3 is 15 residues. Germline CDR1 reads MGHRA; CDR2 reads YSYEKL. Trimming at V came to 4 bases and at J to 4 bases, leaving 7 bases not matched to a gene. The CDR3 nucleotides are TGCGCCAGCAGCCCCCAGGACAGGGGCGGAGAGACCCAGTACTTC. Protein: CASSPQDRGGETQYF.

The V and J genes are TRBV7-6 and TRBJ2-3; 11 positions match TRBD2. Germline-derived CDR1 and CDR2 are SGHVS and FNYEAQ. The CDR3 sequence is 15 residues long. V lost 2 bases, J lost 3 bases, and 1 base stayed unmatched. CDR3 protein: CASSLLAGGTDTQYF. CDR3 nucleotide sequence: TGTGCCAGCAGCTTACTAGCGGGGGGTACAGATACGCAGTATTTT.

The chain has TRBV6-5 and TRBJ1-6; 8 bases are shared with TRBD1. The trim removed 1 base at V and 8 bases at J, leaving 4 bases unmatched. This CDR3 region has 15 residues. CDR1 and CDR2 from the germline V gene are MNHEY and SVGAGI. The CDR3 sequence is CASSYFQGADSPLHF. CDR3 DNA sequence: TGTGCCAGCAGTTACTTTCAGGGGGCAGATTCACCCCTCCACTTT.

CDR3 loop: CASTGTGGVQPQHF. In DNA, the CDR3 is TGTGCCAGTACAGGGACAGGGGGCGTTCAGCCCCAGCATTTT. This chain joins TRBV19 and TRBJ1-5; 12 bases match TRBD1. Germline CDR1 LNHDA, CDR2 SQIVND (reference sequence). V was pared by 7 bases and J by 6 bases, with 4 bases of the junction left unmatched. This CDR3 has 14 amino acids.

The genes are TRBV29-1 and TRBJ2-1; 9 positions match TRBD2. Germline values: CDR1 SQVTM, CDR2 ANQGSEA. The CDR3 runs 16 residues. V lost 4 bases and J lost 2; bases outside the gene matches: 9. The CDR3 loop reads CSVGTLSGGPYNEQFF. The CDR3 nucleotides read TGCAGCGTTGGCACTTTAAGCGGGGGGCCCTACAATGAGCAGTTCTTC.